Listed here are 9 T cell receptor beta chains from one sample, sequenced in a study of blood T cell repertoires in COVID-19. TCRdb's copy holds only in-frame clones and misses some; the assay was immunoSEQ multiplex PCR. The sample carries about 69,000 clones, 60% to 85% recorded once. Material: peripheral blood. These TCRs come from a man in his fifties or sixties with acute or convalescent COVID-19.

The chain links TRBV4-3 to TRBJ2-3, with a weak D call TRBD2 (7 bases). The V end lost 1 base, the J end lost 4 bases, and 15 bases lay between the germline ends. This CDR3 region has 16 residues. CDR1 LGHNA and CDR2 YSLEER come from the germline V gene. As DNA, the CDR3 is TGCGCCAGCAGCCAAGGGGGCCGGGGGGCGGCAGATACGCAGTATTTT. Amino acids: CASSQGGRGAADTQYF.

The V and J genes are TRBV18 and TRBJ1-1, with D unclear. Germline lookup yields CDR1 KGHSH and CDR2 LQKENI. The CDR3 runs to 14 residues. V was shortened by 3 bases and J by 0 bases, with 8 bases between the two germline ends. CDR3 loop: CASSPQVLNTEAFF. As DNA, the CDR3 is TGTGCCAGCTCACCCCAGGTTCTGAACACTGAAGCTTTCTTT.

The chain recombines TRBV5-1 with TRBJ1-3; D is ambiguous. Trimming pared 1 base from V and 9 bases from J, leaving 17 bases between. Germline V gives CDR1 SGHRS, CDR2 YFSETQ. This CDR3 is 15 amino acids long. CDR3 in amino acids: CASSLHLQSGGTIYF. As DNA, the CDR3 is TGCGCCAGCAGCTTGCACCTGCAAAGCGGTGGCACCATATATTTT.

This clone was observed a handful of times. V is TRBV7-9 and J is TRBJ2-2, with 12 nucleotides matching TRBD2. The CDR3 runs 15 residues. Germline loops: CDR1 SEHNR, CDR2 FQNEAQ (reference sequence). After removal of 5 bases from V and 7 bases from J, the junction contained 5 bases not matched to a gene. The CDR3 protein is CASSLTSGGIGELFF. CDR3 DNA: TGTGCCAGCAGCCTGACTAGCGGGGGAATCGGGGAGCTGTTTTTT.

The chain couples TRBV28 to TRBJ2-7; possible D gene TRBD2, 6 bases. Per germline, CDR1 MDHEN and CDR2 SYDVKM. V dropped 6 bases and J dropped 3 bases, with 24 bases sitting between them. This CDR3 comprises 17 residues. CDR3 sequence (DNA): TGTGCCAGCAGCCGCCCCGGGACCGGAGGGTTCAACTACGAGCAGTACTTC. It translates to CASSRPGTGGFNYEQYF.

The gene calls are TRBV30 and TRBJ2-2; 11 bases map to TRBD2. There are 19 residues in the CDR3. V lost 4 bases, J lost 0 bases, and 13 bases stayed unmatched. In germline, CDR1 is GTSNPN, CDR2 SVGIG (reference sequence). In nucleotides, the CDR3 is TGTGCCTGGATAATAGGCCGGACTAGCGGGTGGACGAACACCGGGGAGCTGTTTTTT. This encodes CAWIIGRTSGWTNTGELFF.

V usage is TRBV19 and J usage is TRBJ1-5; tentatively, D is TRBD1 (5 bases). The CDR3 has 18 residues. With 2 bases removed from V and 0 bases from J, the gap between germline ends came to 17 bases. Looked up from germline, CDR1 is LNHDA and CDR2 is SQIVND (reference sequence). The CDR3 is CASSISMAQGNSNQPQHF. The CDR3 coding sequence is TGTGCCAGTAGTATATCCATGGCTCAGGGAAATAGCAATCAGCCCCAGCATTTT. Together with reference TRBV19 and TRBJ1-5, the CDR3 gives the full variable domain: DGGITQSPKYLFRKEGQNVTLSCEQNLNHDAMYWYRQDPGQGLRLIYYSQIVNDFQKGDIAEGYSVSREKKESFPLTVTSAQKNPTAFYLCASSISMAQGNSNQPQHFGDGTRLSIL.

The gene calls are TRBV5-4 and TRBJ2-3; D may be TRBD2 (7 bases). The ends were cut back, 4 bases at V and 5 bases at J, with 17 bases in the middle. Germline-derived CDR1 and CDR2 are SGHNT and YYREEE (reference sequence). The CDR3 sequence is 15 residues long. The CDR3 protein is CASSRTRGARDTQYF. The CDR3 DNA sequence: TGTGCCAGCAGCCGGACCCGGGGGGCCAGAGATACGCAGTATTTT.

The chain uses TRBV5-1 and TRBJ2-5, with TRBD1 as a possible D gene (6 bases). Germline assignment: CDR1 SGHRS and CDR2 YFSETQ. V lost 0 bases and J lost 5, with 14 bases in between. The length of the CDR3 is 15 residues. The CDR3 region has the DNA TGCGCCAGCAGCTTGGAGGAACAGGGTCGGGAGACCCAGTACTTC. It encodes CASSLEEQGRETQYF.